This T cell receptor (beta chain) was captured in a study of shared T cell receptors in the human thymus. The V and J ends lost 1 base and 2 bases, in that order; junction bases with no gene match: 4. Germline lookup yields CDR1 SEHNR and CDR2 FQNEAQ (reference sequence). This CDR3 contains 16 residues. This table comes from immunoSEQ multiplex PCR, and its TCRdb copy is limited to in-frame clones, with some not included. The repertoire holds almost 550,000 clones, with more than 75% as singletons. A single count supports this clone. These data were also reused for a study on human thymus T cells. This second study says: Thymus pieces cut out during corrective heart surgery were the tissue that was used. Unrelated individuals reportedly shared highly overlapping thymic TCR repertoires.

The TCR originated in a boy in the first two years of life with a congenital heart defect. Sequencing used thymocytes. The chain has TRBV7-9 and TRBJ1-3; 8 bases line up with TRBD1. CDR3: CASSLDDRGTGNTIYF. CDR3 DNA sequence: TGTGCCAGCAGCTTAGACGACAGGGGAACTGGAAACACCATATATTTT.